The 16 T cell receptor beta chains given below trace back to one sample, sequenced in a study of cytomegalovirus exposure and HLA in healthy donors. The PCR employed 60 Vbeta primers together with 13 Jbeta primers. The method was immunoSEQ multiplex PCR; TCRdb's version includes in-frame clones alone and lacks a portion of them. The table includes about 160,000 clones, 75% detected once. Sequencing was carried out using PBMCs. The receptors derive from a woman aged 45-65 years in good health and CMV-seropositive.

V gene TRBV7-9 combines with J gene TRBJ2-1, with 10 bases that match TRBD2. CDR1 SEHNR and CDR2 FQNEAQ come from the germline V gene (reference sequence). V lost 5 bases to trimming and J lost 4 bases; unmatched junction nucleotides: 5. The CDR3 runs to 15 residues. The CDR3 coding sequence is TGTGCCAGCAGCCATAGACTAGCGGGTTACAATGAGCAGTTCTTC. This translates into CASSHRLAGYNEQFF.

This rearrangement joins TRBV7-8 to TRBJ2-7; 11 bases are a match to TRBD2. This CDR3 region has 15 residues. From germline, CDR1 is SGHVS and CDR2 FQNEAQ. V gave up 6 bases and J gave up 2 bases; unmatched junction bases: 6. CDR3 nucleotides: TGTGCCAGCAGGACGGGACTAGCGGACACCTACGAGCAGTACTTC. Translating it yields CASRTGLADTYEQYF.

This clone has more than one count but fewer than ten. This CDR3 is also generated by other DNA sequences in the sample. This chain's CDR3 is CASSPGQGNYGYTF. CDR3 DNA sequence: TGTGCCAGCAGCCCCGGGCAGGGGAATTATGGCTACACCTTC. V usage is TRBV7-9 and J usage is TRBJ1-2; possibly TRBD1 for D (6 bases). The CDR3 extends over 14 amino acids. The germline V and J ends were trimmed by 5 bases and 5 bases, with 15 bases remaining between them. The germline V gene has CDR1 SEHNR and CDR2 FQNEAQ (reference sequence).

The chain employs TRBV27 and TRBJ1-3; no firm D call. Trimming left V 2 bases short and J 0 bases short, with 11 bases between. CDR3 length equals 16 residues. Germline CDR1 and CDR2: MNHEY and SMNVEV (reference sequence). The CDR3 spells CASSLGRPSSGNTIYF. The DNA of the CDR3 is TGTGCCAGCAGTTTAGGAAGACCTAGCTCTGGAAACACCATATATTTT.

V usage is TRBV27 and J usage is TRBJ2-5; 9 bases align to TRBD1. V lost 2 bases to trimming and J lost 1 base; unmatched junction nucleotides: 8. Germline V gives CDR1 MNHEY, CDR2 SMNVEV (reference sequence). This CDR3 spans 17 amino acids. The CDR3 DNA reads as TGTGCCAGCAGTTTAGGGACAGGGAGAGAAGGCCAAGAGACCCAGTACTTC. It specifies CASSLGTGREGQETQYF.

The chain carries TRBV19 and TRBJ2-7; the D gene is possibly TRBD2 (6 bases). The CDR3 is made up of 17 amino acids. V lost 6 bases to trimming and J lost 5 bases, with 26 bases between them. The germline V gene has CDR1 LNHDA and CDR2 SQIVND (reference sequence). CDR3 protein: CASSPLGTDLNFDEQYF. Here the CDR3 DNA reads TGTGCCAGTAGCCCCCTGGGGACTGACCTAAATTTCGACGAGCAGTACTTC.

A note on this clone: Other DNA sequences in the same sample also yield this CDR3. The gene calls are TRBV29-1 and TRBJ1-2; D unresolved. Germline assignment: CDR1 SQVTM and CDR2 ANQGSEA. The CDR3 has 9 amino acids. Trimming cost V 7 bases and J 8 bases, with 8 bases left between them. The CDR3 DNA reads TGCAGCGACCTTCGGGGCTACACCTTC. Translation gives CSDLRGYTF.

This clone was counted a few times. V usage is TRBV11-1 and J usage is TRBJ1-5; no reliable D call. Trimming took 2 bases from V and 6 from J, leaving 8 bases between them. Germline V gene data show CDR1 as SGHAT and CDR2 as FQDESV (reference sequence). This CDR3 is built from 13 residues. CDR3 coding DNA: TGTGCCAGCAGCTTAAACGAGGGTCAGCCCCAGCATTTT. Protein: CASSLNEGQPQHF.

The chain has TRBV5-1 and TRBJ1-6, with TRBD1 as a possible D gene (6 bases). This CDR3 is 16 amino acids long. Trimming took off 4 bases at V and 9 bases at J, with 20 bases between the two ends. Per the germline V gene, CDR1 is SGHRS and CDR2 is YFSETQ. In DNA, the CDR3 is TGCGCCAGCAGCGGAATTTCAGGGGCCGGGGCTTCACCCCTCCACTTT. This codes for CASSGISGAGASPLHF.

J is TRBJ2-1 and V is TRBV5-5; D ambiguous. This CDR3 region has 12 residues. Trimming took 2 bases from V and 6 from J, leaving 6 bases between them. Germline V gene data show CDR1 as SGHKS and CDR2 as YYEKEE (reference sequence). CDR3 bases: TGTGCCAGCAGCTTCAACGGCAATGAGCAGTTCTTC. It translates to CASSFNGNEQFF. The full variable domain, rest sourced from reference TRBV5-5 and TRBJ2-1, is DAGVTQSPTHLIKTRGQQVTLRCSPISGHKSVSWYQQVLGQGPQFIFQYYEKEERGRGNFPDRFSARQFPNYSSELNVNALLLGDSALYLCASSFNGNEQFFGPGTRLTVL.

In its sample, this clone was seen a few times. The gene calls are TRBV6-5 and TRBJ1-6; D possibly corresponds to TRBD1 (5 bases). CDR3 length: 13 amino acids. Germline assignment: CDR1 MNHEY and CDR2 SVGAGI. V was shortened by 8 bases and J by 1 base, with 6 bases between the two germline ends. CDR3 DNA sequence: TGTGCCAGCCAGGGATCCTATAATTCACCCCTCCACTTT. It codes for CASQGSYNSPLHF.

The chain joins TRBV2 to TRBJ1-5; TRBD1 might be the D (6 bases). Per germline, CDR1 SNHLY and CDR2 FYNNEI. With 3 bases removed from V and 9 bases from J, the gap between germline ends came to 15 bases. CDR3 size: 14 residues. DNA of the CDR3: TGTGCCAGCAGTGAGGAGCAGGGGCTACGGCCCCAGCATTTT. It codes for CASSEEQGLRPQHF.

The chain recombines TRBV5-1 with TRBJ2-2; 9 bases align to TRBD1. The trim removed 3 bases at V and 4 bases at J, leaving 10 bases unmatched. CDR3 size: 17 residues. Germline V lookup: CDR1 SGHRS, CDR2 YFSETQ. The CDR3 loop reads CASSWSTPGQGTGELFF. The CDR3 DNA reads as TGCGCCAGCAGCTGGTCAACCCCGGGACAGGGCACCGGGGAGCTGTTTTTT. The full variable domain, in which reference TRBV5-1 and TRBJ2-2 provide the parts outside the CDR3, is KAGVTQTPRYLIKTRGQQVTLSCSPISGHRSVSWYQQTPGQGLQFLFEYFSETQRNKGNFPGRFSGRQFSNSRSEMNVSTLELGDSALYLCASSWSTPGQGTGELFFGEGSRLTVL.

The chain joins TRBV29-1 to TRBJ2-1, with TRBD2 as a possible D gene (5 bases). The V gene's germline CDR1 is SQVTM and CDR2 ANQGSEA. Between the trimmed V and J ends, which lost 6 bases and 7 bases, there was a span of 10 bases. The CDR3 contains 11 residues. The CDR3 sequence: CSVRGWNEQFF. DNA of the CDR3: TGCAGCGTCCGAGGGTGGAATGAGCAGTTCTTC.

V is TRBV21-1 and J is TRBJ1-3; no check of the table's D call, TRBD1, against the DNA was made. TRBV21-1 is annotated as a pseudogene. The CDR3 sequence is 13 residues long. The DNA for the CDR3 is TGTGCCAGCAGCCTTAGGGGAGGAAACACCATATATTTT. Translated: CASSLRGGNTIYF.

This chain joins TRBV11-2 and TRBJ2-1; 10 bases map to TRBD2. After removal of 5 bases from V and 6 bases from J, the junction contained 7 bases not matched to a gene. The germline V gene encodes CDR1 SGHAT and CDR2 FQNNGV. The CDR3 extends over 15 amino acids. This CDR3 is CASSPGTSASNEQFF. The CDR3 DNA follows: TGTGCCAGCAGCCCAGGGACTAGCGCCAGCAATGAGCAGTTCTTC.